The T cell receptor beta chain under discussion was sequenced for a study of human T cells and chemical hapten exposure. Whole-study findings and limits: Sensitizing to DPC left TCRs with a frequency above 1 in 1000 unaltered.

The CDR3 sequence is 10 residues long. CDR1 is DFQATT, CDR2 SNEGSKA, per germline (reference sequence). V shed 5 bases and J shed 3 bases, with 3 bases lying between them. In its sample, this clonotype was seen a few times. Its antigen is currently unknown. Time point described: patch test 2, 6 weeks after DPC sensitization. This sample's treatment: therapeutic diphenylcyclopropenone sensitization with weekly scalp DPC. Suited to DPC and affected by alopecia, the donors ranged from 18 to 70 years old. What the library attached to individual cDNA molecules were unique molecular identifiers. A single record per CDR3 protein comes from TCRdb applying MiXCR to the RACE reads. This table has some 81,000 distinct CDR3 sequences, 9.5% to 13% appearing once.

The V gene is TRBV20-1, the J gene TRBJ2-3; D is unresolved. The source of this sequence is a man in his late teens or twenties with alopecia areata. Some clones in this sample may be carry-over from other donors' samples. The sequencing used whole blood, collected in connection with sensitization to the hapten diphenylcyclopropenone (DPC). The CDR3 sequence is CSAGTDTQYF. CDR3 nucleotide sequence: TGCAGTGCTGGGACAGATACGCAGTATTTT.